The clone carrying this T cell receptor beta chain has a handful of counts. Its antigen is unknown. This CDR3 has 18 amino acids. Germline V gene data show CDR1 as LGHNA and CDR2 as YSLEER. V dropped 2 bases and J dropped 4 bases, with 24 bases sitting between them. TCRdb reanalysed the RT-PCR reads using MiXCR and keeps one entry per CDR3 protein. The table lists some 640,000 distinct CDR3 sequences, roughly 13% of them singletons. This record comes from a study of response to subunit inactivated influenza vaccine. Study outcomes and limitations: Each seasonal influenza vaccination, the authors suggested, recruits few new T cells.

The origin of this receptor is a man between 45 and 60 years old who received an inactivated influenza vaccine. The material was PBMCs from blood, obtained about 14 days before vaccination. This rearrangement joins TRBV4-3 to TRBJ2-7; possible D gene TRBD2, 6 bases. CDR3 nucleotide sequence: TGCGCCAGCAGCCAACAACGCGATGCCGGGACTCTTCATTACGAGCAGTACTTC. It specifies CASSQQRDAGTLHYEQYF.